This is a list of T cell receptor beta chains from one sample in a study of cytomegalovirus exposure and HLA in healthy donors. Produced via immunoSEQ multiplex PCR; TCRdb's table is partial and in-frame only. Here the sample spans around 100,000 clones, 60% to 85% being singletons. Sequenced input: PBMCs. The receptors originated from a female donor in good health and CMV-seropositive. Both conserved end residues are part of each CDR3. The D gene is left open where the match is weak. Clone sizes are given selectively: once, few, many, or a class where the clone is expanded.

D gene	V gene	clone size	J gene	CDR3 DNA	CDR3 protein
TRBD2	TRBV18	.	TRBJ2-3	TGTGCCAGCTCACCAACGTTACGACTAGCGGGGGGCACAGATACGCAGTATTTT	CASSPTLRLAGGTDTQYF
TRBD2	TRBV9	.	TRBJ2-3	TGTGCCAGCAGCGCCCTTCCTGGCGGGAGATCCGATACGCAGTATTTT	CASSALPGGRSDTQYF
TRBD1	TRBV4-1	few	TRBJ1-4	TGCGCCAGCAGCCTAAACGACAGGGCTGGGGAAAAACTGTTTTTT	CASSLNDRAGEKLFF
TRBD2	TRBV5-1	once	TRBJ2-3	TGCGCCAGCAGCCCGGGACCCCTAGCGGGAGGGTCAGATACGCAGTATTTT	CASSPGPLAGGSDTQYF
.	TRBV25-1	.	TRBJ2-7	TGTGCCAGCAGCCAGGTATCCTACGAGCAGTACTTC	CASSQVSYEQYF
.	TRBV10-2	.	TRBJ2-7	TGCGCCAGCAGCGGAGGCCACGAGCAGTACTTC	CASSGGHEQYF
.	TRBV5-4	.	TRBJ2-3	TGTGCCAGCCAAAAGACCGGGGGTAAAGATACGCAGTATTTT	CASQKTGGKDTQYF
.	TRBV28	.	TRBJ1-1	TGTGCCAGCAGTACTGGGCCGAACACTGAAGCTTTCTTT	CASSTGPNTEAFF
TRBD1	TRBV11-2	few	TRBJ2-7	TGTGCCAGCAGCTTAGGAGGGACAGGTACCGACTACGAGCAGTACTTC	CASSLGGTGTDYEQYF
TRBD2	TRBV4-2	.	TRBJ2-1	TGTGCCAGCAGCCAAGATAGGGGCGGGGGGTCCAATGAGCAGTTCTTC	CASSQDRGGGSNEQFF
.	TRBV7-9	.	TRBJ1-1	TGTGCCAGCAGCCGGGGGGGGCCGAACACTGAAGCTTTCTTT	CASSRGGPNTEAFF
.	TRBV6-1	.	TRBJ1-6	TGTGCCAGCAGGGACACGAACAATTCACCCCTCCACTTT	CASRDTNNSPLHF
TRBD2	TRBV6-6	.	TRBJ2-7	TGTGCCAGCAGTTACCGGACTAGCGGCTACGAGCAGTACTTC	CASSYRTSGYEQYF
.	TRBV11-2	.	TRBJ1-5	TGTGCCAGCAGCTTAGCGTCCCAGCCCCAGCATTTT	CASSLASQPQHF
.	TRBV7-9	.	TRBJ1-4	TGTGCCAGCAGCTTACTACAGGGTAGGGAGGAAAAACTGTTTTTT	CASSLLQGREEKLFF
TRBD2	TRBV5-4	.	TRBJ2-1	TGTGCCAGCAGCAAGGGACTAGAAGGGGATGAGCAGTTCTTC	CASSKGLEGDEQFF
.	TRBV5-6	.	TRBJ2-7	TGTGCCAGCAGCTTGGACTTTACGAGACTACGAGGGGAGCAGTACTTC	CASSLDFTRLRGEQYF
TRBD1	TRBV2	.	TRBJ2-1	TGTGCCAGCAGTTTGTTGACAGGGCCATACAATGAGCAGTTCTTC	CASSLLTGPYNEQFF
.	TRBV5-1	.	TRBJ2-3	TGCGCCAGCAGCTTGGCGAAATCGGCAGATACGCAGTATTTT	CASSLAKSADTQYF
TRBD1	TRBV5-6	.	TRBJ2-1	TGTGCCAGCAGCGGCGACAGGGGGGACTCCTACAATGAGCAGTTCTTC	CASSGDRGDSYNEQFF
TRBD2	TRBV7-6	.	TRBJ2-3	TGTGCCAGCAGCGGAGACGGCTTAGCGGGGCTCACAGATACGCAGTATTTT	CASSGDGLAGLTDTQYF
.	TRBV7-2	.	TRBJ2-7	TGTGCCAGCAGCTTAGCCTCCCACGAGCAGTACTTC	CASSLASHEQYF
TRBD2	TRBV5-1	.	TRBJ2-3	TGCGCCAGCAGACGACTAGCGGGGGGGCTTCTTACGCAGTATTTT	CASRRLAGGLLTQYF
TRBD1	TRBV19	.	TRBJ1-4	TGTGCCAGTAGTGCCGGGACAGCTTCAACTAATGAAAAACTGTTTTTT	CASSAGTASTNEKLFF
TRBD2	TRBV9	.	TRBJ2-5	TGTGCCAGCAGCCAGCCCGGGACTAGCGGGGCCCTCCGAGAGACCCAGTACTTC	CASSQPGTSGALRETQYF
.	TRBV4-2	few	TRBJ2-3	TGTGCCAGCAGCCCACTCCAGGCCGAAGATACGCAGTATTTT	CASSPLQAEDTQYF
.	TRBV7-8	.	TRBJ1-5	TGTGCCAGCAGCTTAACGACAGGGCCCCAGCATTTT	CASSLTTGPQHF
TRBD1	TRBV5-1	.	TRBJ1-3	TGCGCCAGCAGCCGGGGGACGGGACAGAGGAGCTCTGGAAACACCATATATTTT	CASSRGTGQRSSGNTIYF
.	TRBV28	.	TRBJ2-7	TGTGCCAGCAGTTCCGGCTCCAGGGTGAGCTCCTACGAGCAGTACTTC	CASSSGSRVSSYEQYF
TRBD1	TRBV9	once	TRBJ1-2	TGTGCCAGCAGCGTATCCTCACCGGGACAGGGGAACTATGGCTACACCTTC	CASSVSSPGQGNYGYTF
TRBD1	TRBV18	once	TRBJ1-1	TGTGCCAGCTTTCCTATGGGGACAGCCGACACTGAAGCTTTCTTT	CASFPMGTADTEAFF
TRBD1	TRBV18	.	TRBJ1-2	TGTGCCAGCTCACCCGGGACAGGGAATGGCTACACCTTC	CASSPGTGNGYTF
.	TRBV7-8	.	TRBJ1-3	TGTGCCAGCAGCTTACAAACCTTTTCCGGTACAGGGCTCCGTAACACCATATATTTT	CASSLQTFSGTGLRNTIYF
TRBD2	TRBV9	few	TRBJ2-6	TGTGCCAGCGGTTCGGGGACTACTGGGGCCAACGTCCTGACTTTC	CASGSGTTGANVLTF
.	TRBV19	.	TRBJ1-1	TGTGCCAGTAGTGTCCGCCGAGGGTCCACTGAAGCTTTCTTT	CASSVRRGSTEAFF
.	TRBV5-8	.	TRBJ1-6	TGTGCCAGCAGCCAGGACTTTAGGGGGTTTGATTCACCCCTCCACTTT	CASSQDFRGFDSPLHF
TRBD2	TRBV6-1	.	TRBJ2-1	TGTGCCAGCATGGGCGGGGGTTTCAATGAGCAGTTCTTC	CASMGGGFNEQFF
.	TRBV18	.	TRBJ1-1	TGTGCCAGCTCACGAGGGGGTGGTTTTTACCCTGAAGCTTTCTTT	CASSRGGGFYPEAFF
TRBD1	TRBV19	.	TRBJ1-2	TGTGCCAGTAGTATCTCAGGGGGCTATGGCTACACCTTC	CASSISGGYGYTF
.	TRBV12-5	.	TRBJ1-4	TGTGCTAGTGGTTTCGGTCAGGGTGGCGAAAAACTGTTTTTT	CASGFGQGGEKLFF
TRBD1	TRBV28	.	TRBJ1-2	TGTGCCGCGTCGCGTGTGGGACAGGGGGTTTATTTGGATGGCTACACCTTC	CAASRVGQGVYLDGYTF
.	TRBV7-9	once	TRBJ1-6	TGTGCCAGCAGCCCGAGTAGTATCTATAATTCACCCCTCCACTTT	CASSPSSIYNSPLHF
.	TRBV19	.	TRBJ1-2	TGTGCCAGTAGGTTCGGTGGCGGGAACTATGGCTACACCTTC	CASRFGGGNYGYTF
.	TRBV5-1	.	TRBJ1-6	TGCGCCAGCAGTCCAGAGGGCGTCTCCTATAATTCACCCCTCCACTTT	CASSPEGVSYNSPLHF
.	TRBV11-2	.	TRBJ1-1	TGTGCCAGCAGACGATTAGGGGGGGGTGGATTGAACACTGAAGCTTTCTTT	CASRRLGGGGLNTEAFF
.	TRBV6-1	.	TRBJ2-3	TGTGCCAGCTTACGGACCCAGACTAGTTCGGATACGCAGTATTTT	CASLRTQTSSDTQYF
.	TRBV30	.	TRBJ2-2	TGTGCCTCAGGCCCCGAACGGCGATCCGGGGAGCTGTTTTTT	CASGPERRSGELFF
TRBD2	TRBV7-2	once	TRBJ2-1	TGTGCCAGCAGCTTTGGGACTAGCGGGGGGCAGAATGAGCAGTTCTTC	CASSFGTSGGQNEQFF
TRBD2	TRBV6-6	.	TRBJ2-7	TGTGCCAGCAGCCCCATGGCGGGGGTGTACGAGCAGTACTTC	CASSPMAGVYEQYF
TRBD2	TRBV19	.	TRBJ2-3	TGTGCCAGTACCCGAGGCGGGGGGGCCGGAGATACGCAGTATTTT	CASTRGGGAGDTQYF
.	TRBV6-5	.	TRBJ1-1	TGTGCCAGCAGTTACTCGAATCGGGTGGAAGCTTTCTTT	CASSYSNRVEAFF
TRBD1	TRBV5-1	.	TRBJ1-1	TGCGCCAGCGGAACAGGGGGCGCGGGCACTGAAGCTTTCTTT	CASGTGGAGTEAFF
.	TRBV7-3	.	TRBJ1-1	TGTGCCAGCAGCTTCGGGGGTAGGACTGAAGCTTTCTTT	CASSFGGRTEAFF
.	TRBV19	.	TRBJ2-2	TGTGCCAGTAGTAGGCAGGGTACCGGGGAGCTGTTTTTT	CASSRQGTGELFF
.	TRBV30	.	TRBJ1-5	TGTGCCTGGAGTTCAGGGTACCGTCAGCCCCAGCATTTT	CAWSSGYRQPQHF
.	TRBV7-6	.	TRBJ2-7	TGTGCCAGCAGCTTATCCCCGACAGCCACCTACGAGCAGTACTTC	CASSLSPTATYEQYF
.	TRBV2	.	TRBJ2-7	TGTGCCAGCAAGGAGACAGTGGAACCCCACGAGCAGTACTTC	CASKETVEPHEQYF
.	TRBV7-2	once	TRBJ1-5	TGTGCCAGCAGCTTCACAGTGGGCAATCAGCCCCAGCATTTT	CASSFTVGNQPQHF